What follows describes a single T cell receptor (beta chain). Its antigen is still unknown. The TCR beta CDR3 regions underwent amplification from RNA transcripts. In the first round, RT-PCR was carried out with HTBI primers, and a multiplex PCR formed the second round. A single record per CDR3 protein comes from TCRdb applying MiXCR to the multiplex PCR reads. The sample has hundreds of thousands of distinct CDR3 sequences; 20% to 25% are singletons. People with hyperthyroidism were aged 18 to 65 and newly diagnosed, under 2 months' duration. Diagnosis used clinical symptoms, serum thyroxine, TRAb, thyroid ultrasound and orbital computed tomography. The source of the sample is a study of Graves' ophthalmopathy and Graves' hyperthyroidism. Whole-study findings and limits: The blood repertoire also included most expanded thyroid clonotypes above 0.001 frequency. As the model predicted ophthalmopathy progression, it achieved a sensitivity of approximately 65% and a specificity of approximately 72%.

In germline, CDR1 is SEHNR, CDR2 FQNEAQ (reference sequence). The CDR3 sequence is 15 residues long. Trimming shortened V by 2 bases and J by 8 bases, and 16 bases separated the two germline ends. Sample: peripheral blood. This rearrangement joins TRBV7-9 to TRBJ2-4; the D gene could be TRBD1 or TRBD2 (6 bases each). This TCR was recovered from a woman in her late teens or twenties with stable Graves' hyperthyroidism. The CDR3 loop is CASSLKGGSGDIQYF. Here the CDR3 DNA reads TGTGCCAGCAGCTTAAAGGGGGGAAGCGGTGACATTCAGTACTTC.